Below, 25 T cell receptor beta chains from the same sample are listed, as sequenced in a study of T-cell memory formation after mild COVID-19. TCRdb reanalysed the 5' RACE reads using MiXCR and keeps one entry per CDR3 protein. The repertoire consists of about 320,000 distinct CDR3 sequences, with approximately 15% occurring once and the leading ten covering 20% to 25%. Sequencing used PBMCs or a T cell subset sorted from them (not recorded which). These receptor sequences come from a man in his late teens or twenties who had mild COVID-19 (a few samples of this study predate the infection). Cell type and time point are not known.

This clonotype was picked up many times. The chain has TRBV2 and TRBJ2-2, with D unresolved. Germline V CDR1 and CDR2: SNHLY, FYNNEI. The CDR3 is made up of 11 amino acids. With 5 bases removed from V and 6 bases from J, the gap between germline ends came to 4 bases. The CDR3 sequence: CASSYSGELFF. The CDR3 region has the DNA TGTGCCAGCAGTTATTCCGGGGAGCTGTTTTTT.

This clonotype was recorded at least ten times. The rearrangement joins TRBV5-1 to TRBJ2-7; perhaps TRBD1 as D (6 bases). The CDR3 loop spans 12 amino acids. Trimming took 0 bases from V and 5 from J, leaving 6 bases between them. In germline, CDR1 is SGHRS, CDR2 YFSETQ. The CDR3 coding sequence is TGCGCCAGCAGCTTGGGGGGGCACGAGCAGTACTTC. Translating it yields CASSLGGHEQYF. Drawing the rest from reference TRBV5-1 and TRBJ2-7, the complete variable domain is KAGVTQTPRYLIKTRGQQVTLSCSPISGHRSVSWYQQTPGQGLQFLFEYFSETQRNKGNFPGRFSGRQFSNSRSEMNVSTLELGDSALYLCASSLGGHEQYFGPGTRLTVT.

This clonotype was counted a few times. The gene calls are TRBV24-1 and TRBJ2-5, with 8 bases matching TRBD1. Trimming at V came to 5 bases and at J to 4 bases, leaving 8 bases not matched to a gene. Germline CDR1 and CDR2: KGHDR and SFDVKD. The CDR3 is 15 residues long. The CDR3 DNA follows: TGTGCCACCAGTGGAGAGACAGGGGTCGGAGAGACCCAGTACTTC. Its translation: CATSGETGVGETQYF.

This clonotype has just a few counts. Here the CDR3 reads CASRKDSFTDTQYF. For the CDR3, the DNA is TGTGCCAGCAGAAAGGACAGCTTCACAGATACGCAGTATTTT. The chain has TRBV7-2 and TRBJ2-3, with D tentatively TRBD1 (6 bases). Trimming left V 6 bases short and J 2 bases short, with 12 bases between. The CDR3 has 14 residues. Looked up from germline, CDR1 is SGHTA and CDR2 is FQGNSA.

This rearrangement joins TRBV6-5 to TRBJ2-3, with TRBD2 matching over 8 bases. This CDR3 spans 16 amino acids. The germline V gene has CDR1 MNHEY and CDR2 SVGAGI. The V gene end was trimmed by 7 bases and the J gene end by 0 bases; junction bases not matched to a gene: 9. CDR3 in DNA: TGTGCCAGCACCCGAGCGCGGGGGGCGAGCACAGATACGCAGTATTTT. It encodes CASTRARGASTDTQYF.

The V gene is TRBV7-2, the J gene TRBJ2-3; D remains unclear. Trimming stripped 6 bases from V and 2 bases from J, with 9 bases between. The CDR3 spans 13 residues. CDR1 is SGHTA and CDR2 is FQGNSA in the germline V gene. The CDR3 spells CASRDRNTDTQYF. CDR3 nucleotide sequence: TGTGCCAGCAGGGACCGGAACACAGATACGCAGTATTTT.

This chain uses TRBV6-6 with TRBJ2-1; D call uncertain. The germline V gene has CDR1 MNHNY and CDR2 SVGAGI (reference sequence). This CDR3 is built from 11 residues. Trimming left V 6 bases short and J 10 bases short, with 10 bases between. In nucleotides, the CDR3 is TGTGCCAGCAGCCTGATCGTAGAGCAGTTCTTC. Its protein product is CASSLIVEQFF.

This clonotype appeared a few times. This sequence joins TRBV7-9 and TRBJ1-2; D not certain. V lost 2 bases to trimming and J lost 6 bases, with 4 bases between them. The CDR3 loop spans 11 amino acids. CDR1 and CDR2 (germline): SEHNR, FQNEAQ (reference sequence). The CDR3 region is CASSLLDGYTF. In nucleotides, the CDR3 is TGTGCCAGCAGCTTATTGGATGGCTACACCTTC.

This clonotype was recorded a few times. The chain joins TRBV10-3 to TRBJ2-2, with TRBD1 matching over 7 bases. Germline loops: CDR1 ENHRY, CDR2 SYGVKD. This CDR3 contains 14 residues. The junction had 4 bases not matched to a gene; V was cut back by 6 bases and J by 3 bases. Written as DNA, the CDR3 is TGTGCCATCAGGACCGGACAGGACACCGGGGAGCTGTTTTTT. Encoded protein: CAIRTGQDTGELFF.

Comments on this clonotype: Given a much more abundant clone one base away, this may be a read error. This chain's CDR3 is CASSPRGLGQPQDF. The DNA for the CDR3 is TGTGCCAGTAGTCCCAGGGGGCTGGGTCAGCCCCAGGATTTT. The chain carries TRBV19 and TRBJ1-5; 8 bases are a match to TRBD1. Per germline, CDR1 LNHDA and CDR2 SQIVND (reference sequence). The CDR3 sequence is 14 residues long. The full variable domain, with the rest looked up from reference TRBV19 and TRBJ1-5, is DGGITQSPKYLFRKEGQNVTLSCEQNLNHDAMYWYRQDPGQGLRLIYYSQIVNDFQKGDIAEGYSVSREKKESFPLTVTSAQKNPTAFYLCASSPRGLGQPQDFGDGTRLSIL.

Here the CDR3 reads CSVGLGSSETQYF. In DNA form, the CDR3 reads TGCAGCGTTGGCCTCGGAAGTTCAGAGACCCAGTACTTC. V and J are TRBV29-1 and TRBJ2-5; D is unclear. The CDR3 consists of 13 residues. With 4 bases removed from V and 4 bases from J, the gap between germline ends came to 13 bases. The germline gives CDR1 SQVTM, CDR2 ANQGSEA.

The J gene is TRBJ2-3, the V gene TRBV5-1; 11 bases are a match to TRBD2. This CDR3 comprises 16 residues. CDR1 and CDR2 from the germline V gene are SGHRS and YFSETQ. The V gene end was trimmed by 3 bases and the J gene end by 0 bases; junction bases not matched to a gene: 3. The CDR3 region is CASSSGLAVSTDTQYF. The CDR3 DNA is TGCGCCAGCAGCTCGGGACTAGCGGTTAGCACAGATACGCAGTATTTT.

This chain links TRBV18 with TRBJ2-7; D is perhaps TRBD1 (6 bases). Germline CDR1 reads KGHSH; CDR2 reads LQKENI. This CDR3 region has 16 residues. Trimming removed 3 bases from V and 1 base from J, with 16 bases in between. As DNA, the CDR3 is TGTGCCAGCTCACCGCCTTTAAGAGGGGGTTCCTACGAGCAGTACTTC. This gives the protein CASSPPLRGGSYEQYF.

The chain combines TRBV4-1 with TRBJ2-1; D could derive from TRBD1 or TRBD2 (6 bases each). Per germline, CDR1 MGHRA and CDR2 YSYEKL. The CDR3 is made up of 17 amino acids. V shed 4 bases and J shed 0 bases, with 16 bases lying between them. This chain's CDR3 is CASSRGGRGGSYNEQFF. CDR3 DNA sequence: TGCGCCAGCAGCCGAGGGGGGCGCGGAGGCTCCTACAATGAGCAGTTCTTC.

The chain uses TRBV5-1 and TRBJ1-2; D is perhaps TRBD1 (5 bases). This CDR3 spans 14 amino acids. CDR1 and CDR2 (germline): SGHRS, YFSETQ. The V gene lost 0 bases and the J gene lost 8 bases, with 14 bases spanning the gap. CDR3 region: CASSLEAPRGGYTF. The CDR3 region has the DNA TGCGCCAGCAGCTTGGAGGCCCCCCGGGGGGGCTACACCTTC.

The V and J genes are TRBV6-2 or TRBV6-3 and TRBJ1-1; possibly TRBD1 for D (6 bases). V shed 5 bases and J shed 5 bases, with 9 bases lying between them. The CDR3 totals 12 residues. Germline-derived CDR1 and CDR2 are MNHEY and SVGEGT. CDR3 nucleotides: TGTGCCAGCAGTGCCACAGGGACTGAAGCTTTCTTT. This sequence encodes CASSATGTEAFF.

The V and J genes are TRBV19 and TRBJ1-2, with a possible D match to TRBD1 (6 bases). The CDR3 extends over 13 amino acids. V gave up 4 bases and J gave up 1 base, with 7 bases separating them. Germline CDR1 LNHDA, CDR2 SQIVND (reference sequence). The CDR3 spells CASSTGVNYGYTF. The CDR3 nucleotides are TGTGCCAGTAGTACAGGGGTTAACTATGGCTACACCTTC. The complete variable domain, with remaining parts taken from reference TRBV19 and TRBJ1-2, reads DGGITQSPKYLFRKEGQNVTLSCEQNLNHDAMYWYRQDPGQGLRLIYYSQIVNDFQKGDIAEGYSVSREKKESFPLTVTSAQKNPTAFYLCASSTGVNYGYTFGSGTRLTVV.

The gene calls are TRBV18 and TRBJ1-4; 7 bases map to TRBD1. The CDR3 runs to 15 residues. Germline-derived CDR1 and CDR2 are KGHSH and LQKENI. V lost 9 bases to trimming and J lost 2 bases; unmatched junction nucleotides: 9. In nucleotides, the CDR3 is TGTGCCAGTTCATGGACAGGCGACACTAATGAAAAACTGTTTTTT. This translates into CASSWTGDTNEKLFF.

A few counts support this clonotype. J is TRBJ2-7 and V is TRBV2; perhaps TRBD1 as D (6 bases). There are 10 residues in the CDR3. Germline values: CDR1 SNHLY, CDR2 FYNNEI. Between the trimmed V and J ends, which lost 8 bases and 4 bases, there was a span of 6 bases. This chain's CDR3 is CASQGYEQYV. CDR3 in DNA: TGTGCCAGCCAGGGGTACGAGCAGTACGTC.

The CDR3 spells CASSSGTSGSTDTQYF. CDR3 coding DNA: TGTGCCAGCAGCTCGGGGACTAGCGGAAGCACAGATACGCAGTATTTT. The rearrangement joins TRBV7-3 to TRBJ2-3; 11 bases are shared with TRBD2. The ends lost 4 bases at V and 0 bases at J; junction bases unmatched: 3. Germline CDR1 and CDR2: SGHTA and FQGTGA. CDR3 size: 16 residues.

This clonotype has a handful of counts. The chain uses TRBV6-5 and TRBJ2-5; D is ambiguous. The germline V gene has CDR1 MNHEY and CDR2 SVGAGI. Trimming stripped 2 bases from V and 5 bases from J, with 9 bases between. CDR3 length equals 13 residues. This CDR3 is CASSYRVTETQYF. The CDR3 nucleotides are TGTGCCAGCAGTTACCGGGTGACGGAGACCCAGTACTTC.

This clonotype was counted between two and nine times. The chain joins TRBV4-1 to TRBJ1-4; D is undetermined. Germline V gene data show CDR1 as MGHRA and CDR2 as YSYEKL. This CDR3 spans 14 amino acids. The V end was cut by 1 base, the J end by 8 bases, with 11 bases between. The CDR3 loop reads CASSQVGLGEKLFF. Written as DNA, the CDR3 is TGCGCCAGCAGCCAAGTGGGTTTGGGCGAAAAACTGTTTTTT.

A few counts support this clonotype. This chain links TRBV5-1 with TRBJ1-1; maybe TRBD1 (5 bases). Germline lookup yields CDR1 SGHRS and CDR2 YFSETQ. The CDR3 consists of 13 residues. V was clipped by 4 bases and J by 11 bases, with 18 bases between them. The chain's CDR3 is CASSEPGARDAFF. For the CDR3, the DNA is TGCGCCAGCAGCGAACCGGGAGCCCGGGACGCTTTCTTT.

The V gene is TRBV7-2, the J gene TRBJ2-5; D is undetermined. Trimming took 1 base from V and 0 from J, leaving 9 bases between them. The CDR3 has 15 residues. Germline lookup yields CDR1 SGHTA and CDR2 FQGNSA. The CDR3 region is CASSLGPVYQETQYF. The CDR3 region has the DNA TGTGCCAGCAGCTTAGGGCCGGTGTACCAAGAGACCCAGTACTTC.

This clonotype has just a few counts. The rearrangement joins TRBV6-6 to TRBJ1-2; TRBD1 matches 8 bases. CDR1 and CDR2 from the germline V gene are MNHNY and SVGAGI (reference sequence). This CDR3 has 16 residues. V lost 6 bases, J lost 0 bases, and 9 bases stayed unmatched. For the CDR3, the DNA is TGTGCCAGCAGCTACCGACAGGGGACCACTAACTATGGCTACACCTTC. Its protein product is CASSYRQGTTNYGYTF.